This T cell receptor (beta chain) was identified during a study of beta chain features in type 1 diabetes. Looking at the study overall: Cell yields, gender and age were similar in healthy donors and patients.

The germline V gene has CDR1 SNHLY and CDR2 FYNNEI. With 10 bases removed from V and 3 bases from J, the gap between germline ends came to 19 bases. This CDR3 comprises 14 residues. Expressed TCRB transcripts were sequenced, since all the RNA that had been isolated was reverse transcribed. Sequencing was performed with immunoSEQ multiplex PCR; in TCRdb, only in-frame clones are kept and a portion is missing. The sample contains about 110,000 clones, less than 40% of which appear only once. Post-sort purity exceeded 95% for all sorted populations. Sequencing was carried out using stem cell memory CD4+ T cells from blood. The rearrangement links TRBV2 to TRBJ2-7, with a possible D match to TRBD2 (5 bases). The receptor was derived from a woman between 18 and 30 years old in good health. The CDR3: CATSKGTGIYEQYF. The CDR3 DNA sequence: TGTGCCACCTCTAAGGGAACGGGGATCTACGAGCAGTACTTC.